Ten or more counts support the clone carrying this T cell receptor (beta chain). This entry comes from a study of tumor-infiltrating lymphocytes in oesophageal squamous cell carcinoma. From the PCR reads, TCRdb called clonotypes with MiXCR, one entry per CDR3 protein. The sample lists 13,000 to 15,000 distinct CDR3 sequences, roughly half occurring once. Germline V gene sequence: CDR1 LGHNA, CDR2 YNFKEQ. The CDR3 consists of 17 residues. V was pared by 0 bases and J by 5 bases, with 9 bases of the junction left unmatched. The V call is TRBV4-2, the J call TRBJ2-5; TRBD2 matches at 10 bases. This receptor was taken from a male donor with esophageal squamous cell carcinoma. The sample was blood. The CDR3 nucleotides are TGTGCCAGCAGCCAAGATCTGAGCGGGAGGGCCGTCGAGACCCAGTACTTC. It codes for CASSQDLSGRAVETQYF.